Listed below are T cell receptor beta chains from one sample, sequenced in a study of blood T cell repertoires in COVID-19. Profiling relied on immunoSEQ multiplex PCR, and the TCRdb table lists in-frame clones only, not all of them. In the table there are 96,000 or so clones, roughly 76% of which are singletons. The source material was peripheral blood. The receptor source for this set is an elderly man with COVID-19, enrolled during active disease. CDR3s include the opening cysteine and the closing phenylalanine or tryptophan. A D gene is named only where the DNA matches it firmly. Expanded clones get a size class; other rows say once, few or many, or leave the size out.

TRBV28,TRBD1,15,NA,TRBJ2-7,TGTGCCAGCAGTCGGGGGGACAGGGACTCCTACGAGCAGTACTTC,CASSRGDRDSYEQYF
TRBV5-1,TRBD2,15,NA,TRBJ2-1,TGCGCCAGCACCCAGGGACTAGCGGGGGTCCAAGAGCAGTTCTTC,CASTQGLAGVQEQFF
TRBV10-2,NA,16,NA,TRBJ1-2,TGCGCCAGCAGTACTCGGCCGAATGACTTTAACTATGGCTACACCTTC,CASSTRPNDFNYGYTF
TRBV10-1,NA,13,NA,TRBJ1-6,TGCGCCAGCAGTGCCGGGGGTAATTCACCCCTCCACTTT,CASSAGGNSPLHF
TRBV4-2,TRBD1,14,NA,TRBJ1-6,TGTGCCAGCAGCCAGGCGGGACAGAACTCACCCCTCCACTTT,CASSQAGQNSPLHF
TRBV24-1,TRBD1,17,NA,TRBJ2-2,TGTGCCACCAGTGATCCGGGACAGGGGGCCAACACCGGGGAGCTGTTTTTT,CATSDPGQGANTGELFF
TRBV7-9,NA,17,NA,TRBJ1-1,TGTGCCAGCAGCCGAATGAGGGAATTCACTTCTGCTACTGAAGCTTTCTTT,CASSRMREFTSATEAFF
TRBV7-6,NA,13,NA,TRBJ2-7,TGTGCCAGCAGCTCCAACACAGGCTACGAGCAGTACTTC,CASSSNTGYEQYF
TRBV19,TRBD1,16,NA,TRBJ1-1,TGTGCCAGTAGTATCCGGGACAGGGGGTGGAACACTGAAGCTTTCTTT,CASSIRDRGWNTEAFF
TRBV7-3,TRBD2,14,NA,TRBJ2-1,TGTGCCAGCAGCTCAGCGGGAGGGCTGAATGAGCAGTTCTTC,CASSSAGGLNEQFF
TRBV5-5,TRBD1,14,NA,TRBJ1-2,TGTGCCAGCAGCTTTACAGGGGGATCCGCTGGCTACACCTTC,CASSFTGGSAGYTF
TRBV5-1,NA,15,NA,TRBJ2-1,TGCGCCAGCAGCTTGGCACCATTGGCTTCCCATGAGCAGTTCTTC,CASSLAPLASHEQFF
TRBV5-5,NA,16,NA,TRBJ2-2,TGTGCCAGCAGTCAACCGGGACTGGGAAACACCGGGGAGCTGTTTTTT,CASSQPGLGNTGELFF
TRBV14,NA,15,NA,TRBJ1-1,TGTGCCAGCAGCCCCGGGCAGGGATGGAACACTGAAGCTTTCTTT,CASSPGQGWNTEAFF
TRBV19,NA,14,NA,TRBJ2-1,TGTGCCAGTAGTATAGAGTCGCTATATGGTGAGCAGTTCTTC,CASSIESLYGEQFF
TRBV9,TRBD2,16,once,TRBJ2-5,TGTGCCAGCAGCGTCGGGACGGGGGGTCCTCAAGAGACCCAGTACTTC,CASSVGTGGPQETQYF
TRBV14,NA,16,NA,TRBJ2-7,TGTGCCAGCAGCCCCCCGGGACTTCCACCTTACCGCGAGCAGTACTTC,CASSPPGLPPYREQYF
TRBV29-1,TRBD1,13,NA,TRBJ2-5,TGCAGCCAGGGACAGGGAGGATTGGAGACCCAGTACTTC,CSQGQGGLETQYF
TRBV19,NA,14,NA,TRBJ1-2,TGTGCCAGTAGTGCCCAGACAGGAATTTTATTCTACACCTTC,CASSAQTGILFYTF
TRBV3-1/TRBV3-2,NA,15,NA,TRBJ2-4,TGTGCCAGCAGCCAAGAGATGGTACGGGGAAACATTCAGTACTTC,CASSQEMVRGNIQYF
TRBV27,TRBD2,19,many,TRBJ2-1,TGTGCCAGCAGTTTAGGCCGGGGTACGAGCGGGAGACCCTACAATGAGCAGTTCTTC,CASSLGRGTSGRPYNEQFF
TRBV7-8,TRBD1,14,few,TRBJ1-1,TGTGCCAGCAGCTTAGAGGGGGCTGGCACTGAAGCTTTCTTT,CASSLEGAGTEAFF